This T cell receptor (beta chain) is drawn from a study of cytotoxic CD8 clonotypes in ibrutinib-treated CLL. About the study: Partial responders around 24, complete 2; about 12 progressed and roughly 14 stayed in remission by median about 5.5 years. Broader study findings: Baseline levels of clonality went above those of age-matched healthy donors and moved with circulating CD8+ T-cell counts.

Some clones are missing from TCRdb's copy, which holds only in-frame ones; the method was immunoSEQ multiplex PCR. The data contain 150,000 to 250,000 clones, around 72% of them seen just once; the ten biggest clones take up around 15%. Only a few counts were recorded for this clone. Its target is unknown. V lost 0 bases and J 8 bases, leaving 8 bases between the germline ends. The CDR3 runs to 13 residues. Germline values: CDR1 LGHNA, CDR2 YSLEER. Material: PBMCs, obtained after 24 months of ibrutinib treatment. This chain connects TRBV4-3 to TRBJ2-1; a weak D match, TRBD2 (6 bases). The origin of this receptor is a human donor with chronic lymphocytic leukemia. The DNA of the CDR3 is TGCGCCAGCAGCCAAGAGAGGGAGGATGAGCAGTTCTTC. It is translated as CASSQEREDEQFF.